The 2 T cell receptor beta chains in this list originate from one sample, sequenced in a study of a mutant IDH1 vaccine in newly diagnosed glioma. Measured with immunoSEQ multiplex PCR; TCRdb has only the in-frame clones, and not every one. The sample has 20,000 or so clones; about 85% are singletons. The time point denotes: baseline, week 1 (first vaccination visit). Treatment specified: pre-vaccination baseline after standard-of-care therapy. This specimen was PBMCs, taken from a glioma patient treated with radiotherapy, temozolomide or both. All receptors derive from a man between 35 and 55 years old with glioma.

Only a few counts were recorded for this clone. The chain couples TRBV29-1 to TRBJ1-1, with 7 nucleotides matching TRBD1. Germline V gives CDR1 SQVTM, CDR2 ANQGSEA. V shed 6 bases, J shed 1 base, and the junction held 5 bases outside the gene matches. There are 13 residues in the CDR3. The CDR3 here is CSVGDRENTEAFF. CDR3 nucleotides: TGCAGCGTCGGAGACAGGGAGAACACTGAAGCTTTCTTT.

The chain carries TRBV9 and TRBJ2-7; D gene unclear. V was cut by 0 bases and J by 3 bases, with 10 bases left in between. Germline CDR1 SGDLS, CDR2 YYNGEE. This CDR3 comprises 14 residues. CDR3 sequence reads: CASSVEDQNYEQYF. CDR3 bases: TGTGCCAGCAGCGTAGAGGATCAAAACTACGAGCAGTACTTC.